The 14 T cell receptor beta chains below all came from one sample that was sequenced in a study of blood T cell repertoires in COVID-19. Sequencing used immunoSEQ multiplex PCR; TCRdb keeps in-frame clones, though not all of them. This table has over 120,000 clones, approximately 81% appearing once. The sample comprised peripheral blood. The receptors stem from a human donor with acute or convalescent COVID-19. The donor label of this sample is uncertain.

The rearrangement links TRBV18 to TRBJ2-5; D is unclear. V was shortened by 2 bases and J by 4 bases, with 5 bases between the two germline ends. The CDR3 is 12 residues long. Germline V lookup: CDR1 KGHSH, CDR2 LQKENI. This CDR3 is CASSPDSETQYF. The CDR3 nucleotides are TGTGCCAGCTCACCAGACTCAGAGACCCAGTACTTC.

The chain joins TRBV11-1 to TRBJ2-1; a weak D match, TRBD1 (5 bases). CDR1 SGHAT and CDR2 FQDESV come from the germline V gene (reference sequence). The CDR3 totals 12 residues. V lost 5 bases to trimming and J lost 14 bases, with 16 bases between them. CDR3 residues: CASSDRSGWKFF. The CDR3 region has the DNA TGTGCCAGCAGCGACAGAAGTGGGTGGAAGTTCTTC.

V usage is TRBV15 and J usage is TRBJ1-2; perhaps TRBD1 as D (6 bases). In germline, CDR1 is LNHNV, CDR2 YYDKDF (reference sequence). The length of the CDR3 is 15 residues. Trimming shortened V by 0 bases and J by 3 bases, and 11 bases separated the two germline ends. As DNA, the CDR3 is TGTGCCACCAGCAGAGATCAACAGGGCTACTATGGCTACACCTTC. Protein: CATSRDQQGYYGYTF.

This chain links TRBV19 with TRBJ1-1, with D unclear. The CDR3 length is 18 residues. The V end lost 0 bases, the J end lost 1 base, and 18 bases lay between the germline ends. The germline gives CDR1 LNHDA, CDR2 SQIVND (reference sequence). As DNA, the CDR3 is TGTGCCAGTAGTATAGATGGTTGGGCCCGGGCGGGGAACACTGAAGCTTTCTTT. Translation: CASSIDGWARAGNTEAFF.

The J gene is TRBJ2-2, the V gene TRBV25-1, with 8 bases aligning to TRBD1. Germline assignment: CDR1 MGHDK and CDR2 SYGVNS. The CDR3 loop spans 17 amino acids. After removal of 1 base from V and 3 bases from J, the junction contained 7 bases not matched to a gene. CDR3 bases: TGTGCCAGCAGTGAATTCGGACAGGGAGGCGACACCGGGGAGCTGTTTTTT. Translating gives CASSEFGQGGDTGELFF.

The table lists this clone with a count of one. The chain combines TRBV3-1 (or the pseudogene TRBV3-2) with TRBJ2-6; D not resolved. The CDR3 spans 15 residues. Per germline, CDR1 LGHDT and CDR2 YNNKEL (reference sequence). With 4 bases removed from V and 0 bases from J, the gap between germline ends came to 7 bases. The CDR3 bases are TGTGCCAGCAGCCCAGGCCGCTCTGGGGCCAACGTCCTGACTTTC. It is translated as CASSPGRSGANVLTF.

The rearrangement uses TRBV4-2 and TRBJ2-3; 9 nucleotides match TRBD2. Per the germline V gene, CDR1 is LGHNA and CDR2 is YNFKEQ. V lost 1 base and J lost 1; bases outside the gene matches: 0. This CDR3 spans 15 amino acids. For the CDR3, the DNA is TGTGCCAGCAGCCAAGGACTAGCGGGCACAGATACGCAGTATTTT. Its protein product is CASSQGLAGTDTQYF.

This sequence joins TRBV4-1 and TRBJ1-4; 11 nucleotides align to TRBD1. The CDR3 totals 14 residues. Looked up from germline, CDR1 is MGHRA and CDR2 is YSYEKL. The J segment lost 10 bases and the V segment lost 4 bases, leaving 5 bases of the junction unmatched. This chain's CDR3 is CASSPGTGGGKLFF. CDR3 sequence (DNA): TGCGCCAGCAGCCCTGGGACAGGGGGGGGAAAACTGTTTTTT.

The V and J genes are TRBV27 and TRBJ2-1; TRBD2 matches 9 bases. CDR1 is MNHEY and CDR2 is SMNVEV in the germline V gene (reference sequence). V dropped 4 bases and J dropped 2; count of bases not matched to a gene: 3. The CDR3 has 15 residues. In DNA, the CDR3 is TGTGCCAGCAGTTATGCTAGCGGGGCCTACAATGAGCAGTTCTTC. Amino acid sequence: CASSYASGAYNEQFF.

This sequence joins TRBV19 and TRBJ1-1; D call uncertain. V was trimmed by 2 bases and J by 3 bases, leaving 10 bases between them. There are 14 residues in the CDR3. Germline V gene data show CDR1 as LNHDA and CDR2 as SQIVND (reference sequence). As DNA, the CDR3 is TGTGCCAGTAGTATATACGAGCCCTACACTGAAGCTTTCTTT. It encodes CASSIYEPYTEAFF.

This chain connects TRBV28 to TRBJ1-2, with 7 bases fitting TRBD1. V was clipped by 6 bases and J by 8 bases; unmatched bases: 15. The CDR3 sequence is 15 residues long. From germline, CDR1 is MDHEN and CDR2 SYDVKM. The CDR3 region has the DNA TGTGCCAGCAGCGACCTACTGACAGGGCCAAGGGGCTACACCTTC. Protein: CASSDLLTGPRGYTF.

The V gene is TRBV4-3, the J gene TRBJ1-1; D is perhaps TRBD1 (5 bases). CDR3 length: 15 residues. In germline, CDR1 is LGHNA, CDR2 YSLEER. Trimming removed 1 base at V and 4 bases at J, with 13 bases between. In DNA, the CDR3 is TGCGCCAGCAGCCAAGGGGGCCTGTGGGGCACTGAAGCTTTCTTT. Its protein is CASSQGGLWGTEAFF.

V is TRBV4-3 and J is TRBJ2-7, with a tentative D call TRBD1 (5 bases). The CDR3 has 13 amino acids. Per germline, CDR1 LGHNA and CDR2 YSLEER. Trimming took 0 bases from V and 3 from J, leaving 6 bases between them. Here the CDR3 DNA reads TGCGCCAGCAGCCAAGATCAGGGCTACGAGCAGTACTTC. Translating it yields CASSQDQGYEQYF.

The CDR3 region is CASSRKGGWEQYV. Here the CDR3 DNA reads TGTGCCAGCAGCAGGAAAGGGGGTTGGGAGCAGTACGTC. This rearrangement joins TRBV5-4 to TRBJ2-7; the D gene is possibly TRBD1 (6 bases). The germline V gene encodes CDR1 SGHNT and CDR2 YYREEE (reference sequence). Between the trimmed V and J ends, which lost 4 bases and 7 bases, there was a span of 15 bases. The CDR3 runs to 13 residues.